Below are 20 T cell receptor beta chains sequenced from a single sample in a study of cytomegalovirus exposure and HLA in healthy donors. PCR primers comprised 60 Vbeta and 13 Jbeta primers. Assay used: immunoSEQ multiplex PCR; TCRdb lists only in-frame clones, some missing. The table shows tens of thousands of clones, with 76% occurring only once. Sequencing was carried out using PBMCs. These receptors were collected from a male donor in good health and CMV-seronegative.

The rearrangement joins TRBV10-3 to TRBJ1-2; possible D gene TRBD1, 5 bases. This CDR3 is built from 13 residues. In germline, CDR1 is ENHRY, CDR2 SYGVKD. Trimming pared 7 bases from V and 8 bases from J, leaving 17 bases between. CDR3 coding DNA: TGTGCCATCACTCCCCCGGGGGGAGGAGGCTACACCTTC. Translated: CAITPPGGGGYTF.

This sequence joins TRBV9 and TRBJ2-2, with unresolved D. This CDR3 has 13 amino acids. In germline, CDR1 is SGDLS, CDR2 YYNGEE. V shed 1 base and J shed 6 bases, with 7 bases lying between them. The CDR3 DNA reads TGTGCCAGCAGCGTACTACTCGCCGGGGAGCTGTTTTTT. It is translated as CASSVLLAGELFF. The full variable domain, with the rest looked up from reference TRBV9 and TRBJ2-2, is DSGVTQTPKHLITATGQRVTLRCSPRSGDLSVYWYQQSLDQGLQFLIQYYNGEERAKGNILERFSAQQFPDLHSELNLSSLELGDSALYFCASSVLLAGELFFGEGSRLTVL.

This chain uses TRBV7-2 with TRBJ1-5, with TRBD1 as a possible D gene (5 bases). With 5 bases removed from V and 4 bases from J, the gap between germline ends came to 15 bases. There are 15 residues in the CDR3. The V gene's germline CDR1 is SGHTA and CDR2 FQGNSA. The CDR3: CASSPSRVTNQPQHF. CDR3 coding DNA: TGTGCCAGCAGCCCCTCCAGGGTTACTAATCAGCCCCAGCATTTT. Filled out from reference TRBV7-2 and TRBJ1-5, the complete variable domain reads GAGVSQSPSNKVTEKGKDVELRCDPISGHTALYWYRQSLGQGLEFLIYFQGNSAPDKSGLPSDRFSAERTGGSVSTLTIQRTQQEDSAVYLCASSPSRVTNQPQHFGDGTRLSIL.

V gene TRBV4-1 combines with J gene TRBJ2-3; D call uncertain. The CDR3 is 14 amino acids. The germline V and J ends were trimmed by 3 bases and 2 bases, with 9 bases remaining between them. Germline CDR1 is MGHRA and CDR2 is YSYEKL. CDR3 residues: CASSQSLSTDTQYF. CDR3 in DNA: TGCGCCAGCAGCCAGAGTCTTTCCACAGATACGCAGTATTTT.

This clone was counted a few times. The chain uses TRBV27 and TRBJ1-3; D not resolved. The CDR3 spans 15 residues. The ends were cut back, 3 bases at V and 0 bases at J, with 9 bases in the middle. Germline V gene sequence: CDR1 MNHEY, CDR2 SMNVEV (reference sequence). CDR3 sequence (DNA): TGTGCCAGCAGTTTCTCTAAGAGCTCTGGAAACACCATATATTTT. Protein product: CASSFSKSSGNTIYF.

The chain recombines TRBV4-2 with TRBJ2-7, with TRBD2 matching over 11 bases. J was trimmed by 9 bases and V by 0 bases; bases with no gene match: 7. The CDR3 extends over 15 amino acids. CDR1 and CDR2 from the germline V gene are LGHNA and YNFKEQ. CDR3 sequence: CASSQELAGDRAQYF. In DNA, the CDR3 is TGTGCCAGCAGCCAAGAACTAGCGGGAGATCGAGCGCAGTACTTC.

The chain combines TRBV6-6 with TRBJ1-1; perhaps TRBD1 as D (6 bases). Germline V gene data show CDR1 as MNHNY and CDR2 as SVGAGI (reference sequence). The CDR3 is made up of 14 amino acids. Trimming shortened V by 6 bases and J by 1 base, and 12 bases separated the two germline ends. CDR3 sequence: CASSPGQTNTEAFF. Here the CDR3 DNA reads TGTGCCAGCAGCCCTGGACAGACGAACACTGAAGCTTTCTTT.

A few counts support this clone. V gene TRBV5-6 combines with J gene TRBJ2-7, with D maybe TRBD1 (5 bases). The V and J ends lost 0 bases and 2 bases respectively, with 6 bases between them. Germline lookup yields CDR1 SGHDT and CDR2 YYEEEE. The CDR3 runs 13 residues. CDR3 in amino acids: CASSLGGPYEQYF. In DNA form, the CDR3 reads TGTGCCAGCAGCTTGGGGGGCCCCTACGAGCAGTACTTC.

This chain connects TRBV9 to TRBJ2-3; TRBD1 aligns across 10 bases. Germline V CDR1 and CDR2: SGDLS, YYNGEE. The ends lost 4 bases at V and 3 bases at J; junction bases unmatched: 11. The CDR3 is 17 residues long. CDR3 sequence reads: CASSHVGDRGETDTQYF. The CDR3 nucleotides are TGTGCCAGCAGCCATGTGGGGGACAGGGGAGAAACAGATACGCAGTATTTT.

The gene calls are TRBV7-2 and TRBJ1-2; 7 nucleotides match TRBD1. CDR1 and CDR2 from the germline V gene are SGHTA and FQGNSA. With 4 bases clipped from V and 3 bases from J, the junction kept 14 bases outside the gene matches. This CDR3 has 17 amino acids. CDR3 sequence reads: CASSWRFRGQGDYGYTF. The CDR3 DNA reads TGTGCCAGCAGCTGGAGATTTAGGGGGCAGGGAGACTATGGCTACACCTTC.

The genes are TRBV5-4 and TRBJ2-5, with 7 bases aligning to TRBD1. This CDR3 is built from 16 residues. The J segment lost 2 bases and the V segment lost 6 bases, leaving 13 bases of the junction unmatched. Germline-derived CDR1 and CDR2 are SGHNT and YYREEE (reference sequence). For the CDR3, the DNA is TGTGCCAGCACCCGAAGGGACAGTAACCTTCAAGAGACCCAGTACTTC. It yields the protein CASTRRDSNLQETQYF.

In its sample, this clone was seen once. The chain combines TRBV28 with TRBJ2-7; 11 bases align to TRBD1. The germline V gene encodes CDR1 MDHEN and CDR2 SYDVKM. The ends lost 5 bases at V and 7 bases at J; junction bases unmatched: 10. There are 15 residues in the CDR3. CDR3 residues: CASSPNGQGAREQYF. CDR3 DNA sequence: TGTGCCAGCAGTCCCAACGGACAGGGGGCGCGGGAGCAGTACTTC.

This chain connects TRBV27 to TRBJ2-7; 7 bases align to TRBD2. With 6 bases clipped from V and 3 bases from J, the junction kept 8 bases outside the gene matches. The germline CDR1 and CDR2 sequences are MNHEY and SMNVEV (reference sequence). This CDR3 contains 14 residues. This chain's CDR3 is CASSWGGLGYEQYF. The CDR3 nucleotides read TGTGCCAGCAGCTGGGGGGGGTTAGGCTACGAGCAGTACTTC.

This sequence joins TRBV28 and TRBJ1-1, with a possible D match to TRBD1 (5 bases). The V end was cut by 8 bases, the J end by 4 bases, with 17 bases between. Germline V gene lookup returns CDR1 MDHEN and CDR2 SYDVKM. The CDR3 spans 14 residues. The CDR3 sequence is CASSGGVVATEAFF. DNA of the CDR3: TGTGCCAGCTCGGGAGGGGTGGTGGCCACTGAAGCTTTCTTT.

The CDR3 region is CASSEGQGEAFF. CDR3 DNA sequence: TGCGCCAGCAGTGAGGGCCAGGGTGAAGCTTTCTTT. The V gene is TRBV10-1, the J gene TRBJ1-1; D is perhaps TRBD1 (5 bases). The V gene lost 2 bases and the J gene lost 7 bases, with 8 bases spanning the gap. Germline CDR1 reads WNHNN; CDR2 reads SYGVQD (reference sequence). This CDR3 is 12 amino acids long.

This chain links TRBV7-6 with TRBJ1-4; D ambiguous. V lost 4 bases to trimming and J lost 6 bases, with 12 bases between them. There are 14 residues in the CDR3. CDR1 is SGHVS, CDR2 FNYEAQ, per germline. CDR3 DNA: TGTGCCAGCAGCTCCGGCGCGGTGGATGAAAAACTGTTTTTT. This translates into CASSSGAVDEKLFF. Full variable domain (remainder filled in from reference TRBV7-6 and TRBJ1-4): GAGVSQSPRYKVTKRGQDVALRCDPISGHVSLYWYRQALGQGPEFLTYFNYEAQQDKSGLPNDRFSAERPEGSISTLTIQRTEQRDSAMYRCASSSGAVDEKLFFGSGTQLSVL.

A few counts support this clone. V usage is TRBV27 and J usage is TRBJ2-1; D is possibly TRBD2 (5 bases). CDR1 MNHEY and CDR2 SMNVEV come from the germline V gene (reference sequence). Trimming removed 3 bases at V and 10 bases at J, with 13 bases between. CDR3 length: 13 amino acids. In DNA, the CDR3 is TGTGCCAGCAGTTTCGGGGTCGTTAGGGAGCAGTTCTTC. Its protein product is CASSFGVVREQFF.

The chain links TRBV7-2 to TRBJ1-2; D gene ambiguous. The germline V gene encodes CDR1 SGHTA and CDR2 FQGNSA. There are 14 residues in the CDR3. V was clipped by 1 base and J by 8 bases, with 14 bases between them. CDR3 protein: CASSLDPGVRGYTF. The CDR3 DNA sequence: TGTGCCAGCAGCTTAGATCCGGGAGTACGGGGCTACACCTTC.

The chain combines TRBV7-2 with TRBJ1-4; 7 bases match TRBD1. The germline CDR1 and CDR2 sequences are SGHTA and FQGNSA. V gave up 7 bases and J gave up 10 bases; unmatched junction bases: 12. The CDR3 consists of 14 residues. The CDR3 sequence: CASTKDRTGGKLFF. The CDR3 DNA is TGTGCCAGCACAAAGGACAGGACCGGCGGAAAACTGTTTTTT.

The gene calls are TRBV7-9 and TRBJ1-2; no definite D call. The CDR3 runs to 13 residues. Trimming left V 0 bases short and J 2 bases short, with 4 bases between. Germline V gene lookup returns CDR1 SEHNR and CDR2 FQNEAQ (reference sequence). The CDR3 is CASSLARNYGYTF. In DNA form, the CDR3 reads TGTGCCAGCAGCTTAGCGAGGAACTATGGCTACACCTTC.